This T cell receptor (beta chain) was retrieved from a study of cytomegalovirus exposure and HLA in healthy donors. Only a few counts were recorded for this clone. Its antigen is currently unknown. Broader study findings: Researchers reported that a few CMV-associated chains were confirmed in vitro as CMV antigen-specific.

The germline CDR1 and CDR2 sequences are LNHDA and SQIVND (reference sequence). The CDR3 is 17 residues long. The ends were cut back, 3 bases at V and 5 bases at J, with 17 bases in the middle. PCR employed 60 Vbeta and 13 Jbeta primers. Profiled with immunoSEQ multiplex PCR; TCRdb holds only in-frame clones, not every one. The table has around 120,000 clones, approximately 80% seen once. The sequence was obtained from a middle-aged woman in good health and CMV-seropositive. The gene calls are TRBV19 and TRBJ1-6; D unresolved. Sequenced: PBMCs. The CDR3 DNA sequence: TGTGCCAGTAGTATCAGCATCACACTAAGAGATAATTCACCCCTCCACTTT. Amino acids: CASSISITLRDNSPLHF.